One sample yielded the 12 T cell receptor beta chains listed below, sequenced in a study of Tregs in tolerant kidney transplant recipients. Assay used: immunoSEQ multiplex PCR; TCRdb lists only in-frame clones, some missing. This sample has hundreds of thousands of clones, with about four fifths found just once. Sequencing was done on a sample of CD4+ T cells from blood. These receptors came from a human donor in good health.

The chain links TRBV14 to TRBJ2-4; TRBD1 matches 8 bases. This CDR3 comprises 16 residues. CDR1 is SGHDN and CDR2 is FVKESK in the germline V gene. The V and J ends lost 1 base and 5 bases, in that order; junction bases with no gene match: 7. This chain's CDR3 is CASSQGGSGGQNIQYF. The CDR3 region has the DNA TGTGCCAGCAGCCAAGGGGGGTCAGGGGGCCAAAACATTCAGTACTTC.

The chain employs TRBV6-5 and TRBJ1-2, with D unresolved. The V gene lost 2 bases and the J gene lost 2 bases, with 9 bases spanning the gap. Per germline, CDR1 MNHEY and CDR2 SVGAGI. The CDR3 is 14 amino acids. The CDR3 region is CASSYPPVNYGYTF. As DNA, the CDR3 is TGTGCCAGCAGTTACCCCCCCGTCAACTATGGCTACACCTTC.

This sequence joins TRBV7-2 and TRBJ1-6; D is uncertain. The CDR3 length is 13 residues. The germline V gene encodes CDR1 SGHTA and CDR2 FQGNSA. Trimming shortened V by 3 bases and J by 12 bases, and 12 bases separated the two germline ends. CDR3 sequence (DNA): TGTGCCAGCAGCTTTTGGCCTCAAGAACCCCTCCACTTT. It codes for CASSFWPQEPLHF.

The chain couples TRBV19 to TRBJ2-7; no reliable D call. Germline V gene lookup returns CDR1 LNHDA and CDR2 SQIVND (reference sequence). This CDR3 spans 14 amino acids. V was shortened by 3 bases and J by 0 bases, with 9 bases between the two germline ends. The CDR3 loop is CASSITVSSYEQYF. The CDR3, as DNA: TGTGCCAGTAGTATCACGGTTAGCTCCTACGAGCAGTACTTC.

The chain employs TRBV25-1 and TRBJ1-1; no firm D call. CDR1 is MGHDK, CDR2 SYGVNS, per germline. The V and J ends lost 5 bases and 4 bases respectively, with 11 bases between them. The CDR3 contains 13 residues. The CDR3 DNA is TGTGCCAGCAGTTCTCCGGGGTTCACTGAAGCTTTCTTT. Its translation: CASSSPGFTEAFF.

The chain carries TRBV2 and TRBJ1-6; D gene ambiguous. V dropped 3 bases and J dropped 10 bases, with 10 bases sitting between them. The CDR3 consists of 13 residues. Germline values: CDR1 SNHLY, CDR2 FYNNEI. The CDR3 nucleotides read TGTGCCAGCAGTGAGGCGAGGTTATCACCCCTCCACTTT. Amino acid sequence: CASSEARLSPLHF.

The chain links TRBV7-2 to TRBJ2-3, with D unresolved. The length of the CDR3 is 14 residues. V was cut by 5 bases and J by 1 base, with 10 bases left in between. Germline assignment: CDR1 SGHTA and CDR2 FQGNSA. CDR3 in amino acids: CASSPEPGTDTQYF. The CDR3 bases are TGTGCCAGCAGCCCAGAACCTGGCACAGATACGCAGTATTTT.

The rearrangement links TRBV19 to TRBJ2-7; TRBD1 agrees at 12 bases. The CDR3 runs to 15 residues. The V segment lost 7 bases and the J segment 5 bases; nucleotides outside the gene matches: 9. From germline, CDR1 is LNHDA and CDR2 SQIVND (reference sequence). As DNA, the CDR3 is TGTGCCAGTACCCCATCGGGGACAGGGGGCAACGAGCAGTACTTC. Translating gives CASTPSGTGGNEQYF.

The chain links TRBV18 to TRBJ2-5, with D perhaps TRBD2 (6 bases). The J call may not be correct, given that the DNA end is closer to TRBJ2-7. The CDR3 consists of 12 residues. In germline, CDR1 is KGHSH, CDR2 LQKENI. In DNA, the CDR3 is TGTGCCAGCGGCCGGAGGGCCGACGAGCAGTACTTC. As protein: CASGRRADEQYF.

The chain joins TRBV7-9 to TRBJ1-3, with D unresolved. The CDR3 sequence is 15 residues long. Trimming shortened V by 5 bases and J by 4 bases, and 15 bases separated the two germline ends. Germline loops: CDR1 SEHNR, CDR2 FQNEAQ (reference sequence). The CDR3 loop is CASSLLLANGNTIYF. In DNA, the CDR3 is TGTGCCAGCAGCCTCCTCCTGGCGAACGGAAACACCATATATTTT.

This chain connects TRBV6-6 to TRBJ1-2; D gene unclear. Trimming removed 5 bases at V and 7 bases at J, with 17 bases between. The length of the CDR3 is 14 residues. The V gene's germline CDR1 is MNHNY and CDR2 SVGAGI (reference sequence). The CDR3 nucleotides are TGTGCCAGCAGTCGGGTCGCCCCTATGGGTGGCTACACCTTC. It is translated as CASSRVAPMGGYTF.

The CDR3 DNA reads as TGTGCCAGCTCACTGGTAGCGGGGGGACCAGATACGCAGTATTTT. It translates to CASSLVAGGPDTQYF. The rearrangement joins TRBV18 to TRBJ2-3, with TRBD2 matching 10 bases. The CDR3 loop spans 15 amino acids. With 4 bases clipped from V and 4 bases from J, the junction kept 5 bases outside the gene matches. Germline CDR1 and CDR2: KGHSH and LQKENI.